This T cell receptor (beta chain) was sequenced in a study of blood T cells in healthy people across ages. Findings and caveats of the study: Diversity estimated from one million T cells was considered an underestimate.

Together with a sample-barcoded 5' primer, a J-beta primer mix was included in a second PCR lasting roughly 6 to 12 cycles. Via MiXCR, TCRdb re-called the 5' RACE reads, giving one row per CDR3 protein. This sample has over 1,500,000 distinct CDR3 sequences; less than 50% occur once, and the top ten carry 2.1%. In regard to this clonotype: Its antigen is unidentified.

Trimming removed 5 bases from V and 6 bases from J, with 19 bases in between. Germline lookup yields CDR1 MNHNY and CDR2 SVGAGI (reference sequence). The CDR3 loop spans 15 amino acids. With each sample, at least 5 micrograms of total RNA were extracted. V is TRBV6-6 and J is TRBJ1-2; D gene ambiguous. The receptor's source is a woman between 35 and 50 years old in good health. Sequencing input: blood. CDR3: CASSPRESQADGYTF. The CDR3, as DNA: TGTGCCAGCAGTCCCCGCGAATCCCAGGCTGATGGCTACACCTTC.